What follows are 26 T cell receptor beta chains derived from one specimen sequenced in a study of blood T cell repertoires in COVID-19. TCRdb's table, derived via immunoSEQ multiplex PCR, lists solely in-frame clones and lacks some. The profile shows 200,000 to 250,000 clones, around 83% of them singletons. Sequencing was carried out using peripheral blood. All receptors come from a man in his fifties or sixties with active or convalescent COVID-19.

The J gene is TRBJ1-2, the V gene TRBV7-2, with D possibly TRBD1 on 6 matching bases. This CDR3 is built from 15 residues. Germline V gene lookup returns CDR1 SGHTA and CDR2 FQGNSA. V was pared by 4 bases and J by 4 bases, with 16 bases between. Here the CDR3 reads CASSSRGGASYGYTF. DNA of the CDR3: TGTGCCAGCAGCTCGAGGGGGGGGGCGAGCTATGGCTACACCTTC.

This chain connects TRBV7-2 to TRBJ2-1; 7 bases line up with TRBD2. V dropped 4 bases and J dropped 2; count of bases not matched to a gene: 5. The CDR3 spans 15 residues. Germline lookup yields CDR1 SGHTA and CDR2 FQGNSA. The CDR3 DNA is TGTGCCAGCAGCTGGCGGGGGAATACCTACAATGAGCAGTTCTTC. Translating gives CASSWRGNTYNEQFF.

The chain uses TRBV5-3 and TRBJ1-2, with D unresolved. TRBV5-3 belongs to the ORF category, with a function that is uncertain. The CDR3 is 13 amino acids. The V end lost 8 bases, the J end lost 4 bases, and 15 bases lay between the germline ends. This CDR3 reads CASPRGVFYGYTF. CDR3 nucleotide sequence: TGTGCCAGCCCTCGAGGCGTGTTCTATGGCTACACCTTC.

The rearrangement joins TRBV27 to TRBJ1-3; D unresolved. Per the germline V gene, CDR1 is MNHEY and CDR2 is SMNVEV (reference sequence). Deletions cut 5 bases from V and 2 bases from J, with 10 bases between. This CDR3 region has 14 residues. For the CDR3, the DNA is TGTGCCAGCAGTCCCCGGAGAGCTGGAAACACCATATATTTT. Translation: CASSPRRAGNTIYF.

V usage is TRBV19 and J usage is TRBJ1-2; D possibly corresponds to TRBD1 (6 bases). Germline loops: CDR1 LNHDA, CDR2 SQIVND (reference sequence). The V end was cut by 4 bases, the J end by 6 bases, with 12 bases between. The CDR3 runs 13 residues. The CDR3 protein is CASSTQDRDGYTF. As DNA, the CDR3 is TGTGCCAGTAGTACCCAGGACAGAGATGGCTACACCTTC.

CDR3 sequence (DNA): TGTGCCAGCAGCTTACGGGAGACGGGAAACACTGAAGCTTTCTTT. Protein: CASSLRETGNTEAFF. The chain uses TRBV6-2 or TRBV6-3 and TRBJ1-1; D not resolved. Germline-derived CDR1 and CDR2 are MNHEY and SVGEGT. V lost 6 bases and J lost 2, with 16 bases in between. The CDR3 is 15 amino acids.

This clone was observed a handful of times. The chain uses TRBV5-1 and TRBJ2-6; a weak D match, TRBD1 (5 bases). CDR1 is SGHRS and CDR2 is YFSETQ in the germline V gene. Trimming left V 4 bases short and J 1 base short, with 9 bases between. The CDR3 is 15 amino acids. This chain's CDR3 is CASSIGVSGANVLTF. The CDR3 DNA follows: TGCGCCAGCAGCATAGGGGTTTCTGGGGCCAACGTCCTGACTTTC.

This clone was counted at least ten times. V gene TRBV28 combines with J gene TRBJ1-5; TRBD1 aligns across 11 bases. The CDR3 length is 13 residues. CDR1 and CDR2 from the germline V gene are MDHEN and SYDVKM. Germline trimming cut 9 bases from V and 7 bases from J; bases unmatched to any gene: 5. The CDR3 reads CASQDRGRQPQHF. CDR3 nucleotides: TGTGCCAGTCAGGACAGGGGGCGACAGCCCCAGCATTTT.

This CDR3 reads CASSDDSKSSTDTQYF. DNA for the CDR3: TGCGCCAGCAGTGACGATAGCAAATCTAGCACAGATACGCAGTATTTT. This rearrangement joins TRBV10-1 to TRBJ2-3; no clear D gene. The CDR3 covers 16 residues. The germline V gene encodes CDR1 WNHNN and CDR2 SYGVQD (reference sequence). V was cut by 3 bases and J by 0 bases, with 13 bases left in between.

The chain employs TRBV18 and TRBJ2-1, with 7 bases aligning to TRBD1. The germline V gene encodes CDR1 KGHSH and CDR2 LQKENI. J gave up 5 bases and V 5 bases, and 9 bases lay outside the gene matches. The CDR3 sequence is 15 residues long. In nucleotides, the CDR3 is TGTGCCAGCTCAGTAACTACACAGGGGAACAATGAGCAGTTCTTC. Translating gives CASSVTTQGNNEQFF.

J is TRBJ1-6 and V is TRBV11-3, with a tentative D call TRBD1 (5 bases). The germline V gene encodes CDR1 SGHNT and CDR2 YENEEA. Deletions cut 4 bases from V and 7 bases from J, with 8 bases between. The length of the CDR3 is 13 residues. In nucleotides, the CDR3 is TGTGCCAGCAGCTGGGGGGGAAATTCACCCCTCCACTTT. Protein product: CASSWGGNSPLHF.

CDR3 sequence reads: CASSPGTGNNSPLHF. The CDR3 DNA reads as TGTGCCAGCAGCCCCGGGACAGGGAATAATTCACCCCTCCACTTT. The chain carries TRBV2 and TRBJ1-6, with TRBD1 matching 9 bases. Trimming at V came to 6 bases and at J to 5 bases, leaving 5 bases not matched to a gene. The CDR3 has 15 residues. Germline CDR1 and CDR2: SNHLY and FYNNEI.

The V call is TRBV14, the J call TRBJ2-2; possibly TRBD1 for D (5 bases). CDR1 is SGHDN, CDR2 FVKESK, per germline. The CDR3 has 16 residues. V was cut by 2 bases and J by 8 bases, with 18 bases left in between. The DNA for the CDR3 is TGTGCCAGCAGCCAAAGCCAGGGATTCTCGTTTGGGGAGCTGTTTTTT. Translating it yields CASSQSQGFSFGELFF.

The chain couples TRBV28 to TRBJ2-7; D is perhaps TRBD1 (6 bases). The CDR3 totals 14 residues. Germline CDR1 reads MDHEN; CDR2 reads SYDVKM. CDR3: CAATGKSSSYEQYF. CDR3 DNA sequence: TGTGCTGCGACAGGCAAGTCGAGCTCCTACGAGCAGTACTTC.

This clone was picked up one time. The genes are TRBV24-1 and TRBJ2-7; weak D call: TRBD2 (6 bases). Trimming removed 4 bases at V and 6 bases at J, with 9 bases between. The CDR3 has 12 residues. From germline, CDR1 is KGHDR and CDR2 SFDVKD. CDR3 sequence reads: CATSEAGGEQYF. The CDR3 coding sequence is TGTGCCACCAGTGAGGCCGGGGGCGAGCAGTACTTC.

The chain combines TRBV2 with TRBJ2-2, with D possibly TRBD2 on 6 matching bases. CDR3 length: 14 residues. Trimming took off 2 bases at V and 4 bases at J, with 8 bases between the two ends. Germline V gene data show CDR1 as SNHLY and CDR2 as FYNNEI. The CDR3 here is CASSELGGTGELFF. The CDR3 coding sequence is TGTGCCAGCAGTGAATTGGGGGGCACCGGGGAGCTGTTTTTT.

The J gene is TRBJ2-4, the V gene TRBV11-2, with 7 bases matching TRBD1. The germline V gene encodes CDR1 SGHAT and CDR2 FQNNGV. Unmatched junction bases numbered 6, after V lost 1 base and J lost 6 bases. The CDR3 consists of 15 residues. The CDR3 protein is CASSLVVGGTNIQYF. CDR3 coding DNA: TGTGCCAGCAGCTTAGTTGTAGGGGGCACAAACATTCAGTACTTC.

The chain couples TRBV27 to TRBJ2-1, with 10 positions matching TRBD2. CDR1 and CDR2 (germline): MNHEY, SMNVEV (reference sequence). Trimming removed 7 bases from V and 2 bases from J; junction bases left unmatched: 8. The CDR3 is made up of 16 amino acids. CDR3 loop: CASNILAGVPYNEQFF. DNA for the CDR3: TGTGCCAGCAATATTCTAGCGGGGGTCCCCTACAATGAGCAGTTCTTC.

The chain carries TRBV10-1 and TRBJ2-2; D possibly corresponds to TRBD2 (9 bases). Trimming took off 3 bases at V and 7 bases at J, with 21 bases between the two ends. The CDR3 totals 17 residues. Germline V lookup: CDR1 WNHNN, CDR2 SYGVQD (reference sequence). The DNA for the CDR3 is TGCGCCAGCAGTGACCCTAGCGGGGCAGGGGGCCACGGGGAGCTGTTTTTT. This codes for CASSDPSGAGGHGELFF.

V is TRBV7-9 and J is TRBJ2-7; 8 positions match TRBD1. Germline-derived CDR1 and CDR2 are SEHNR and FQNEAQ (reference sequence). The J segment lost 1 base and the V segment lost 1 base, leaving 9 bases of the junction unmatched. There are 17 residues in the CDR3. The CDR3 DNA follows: TGTGCCAGCAGCTTAGTTCCCTCGGACAGGGATTCCTACGAGCAGTACTTC. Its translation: CASSLVPSDRDSYEQYF.

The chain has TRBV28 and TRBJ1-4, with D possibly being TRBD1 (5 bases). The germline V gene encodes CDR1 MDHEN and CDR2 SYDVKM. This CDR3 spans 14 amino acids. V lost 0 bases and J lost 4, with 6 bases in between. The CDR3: CASSLWTDNEKLFF. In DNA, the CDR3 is TGTGCCAGCAGTTTATGGACAGATAATGAAAAACTGTTTTTT.

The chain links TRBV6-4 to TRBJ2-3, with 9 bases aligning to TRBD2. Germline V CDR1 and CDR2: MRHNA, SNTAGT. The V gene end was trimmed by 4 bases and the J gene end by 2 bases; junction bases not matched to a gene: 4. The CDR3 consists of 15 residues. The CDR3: CASSVSGGPTDTQYF. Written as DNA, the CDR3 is TGTGCCAGCAGTGTGAGCGGGGGGCCCACAGATACGCAGTATTTT.

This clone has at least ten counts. The CDR3 DNA follows: TGTGCCAGCAGTTACCAGGGTTATTACGAGCAGTACTTC. Protein product: CASSYQGYYEQYF. The rearrangement uses TRBV6-6 and TRBJ2-7, with D possibly being TRBD1 (5 bases). The CDR3 covers 13 residues. In germline, CDR1 is MNHNY, CDR2 SVGAGI (reference sequence). V was cut by 2 bases and J by 4 bases, with 9 bases left in between.

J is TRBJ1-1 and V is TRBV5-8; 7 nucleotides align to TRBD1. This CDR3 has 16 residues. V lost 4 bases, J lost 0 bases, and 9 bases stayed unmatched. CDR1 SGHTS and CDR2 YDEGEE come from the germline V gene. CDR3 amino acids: CASSKRTGIMNTEAFF. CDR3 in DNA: TGTGCCAGCAGCAAACGGACAGGAATTATGAACACTGAAGCTTTCTTT.

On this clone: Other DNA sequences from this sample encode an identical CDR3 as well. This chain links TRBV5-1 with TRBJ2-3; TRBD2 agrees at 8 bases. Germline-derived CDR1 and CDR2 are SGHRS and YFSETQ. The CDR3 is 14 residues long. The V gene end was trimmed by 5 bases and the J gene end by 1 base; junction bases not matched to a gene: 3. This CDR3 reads CASRTSGGTDTQYF. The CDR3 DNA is TGCGCCAGCAGAACTAGCGGAGGCACAGATACGCAGTATTTT.

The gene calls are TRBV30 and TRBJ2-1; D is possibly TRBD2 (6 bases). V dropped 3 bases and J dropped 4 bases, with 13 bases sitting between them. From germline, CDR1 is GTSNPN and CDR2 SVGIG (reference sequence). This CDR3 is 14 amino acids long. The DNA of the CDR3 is TGTGCCTGGAGAAAGAATAGCGGTTACAATGAGCAGTTCTTC. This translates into CAWRKNSGYNEQFF.